The 30 T cell receptor beta chains below come from one sample, sequenced in a study of cytomegalovirus exposure and HLA in healthy donors. Primers: 60 Vbeta forward and 13 Jbeta reverse. Assay: immunoSEQ multiplex PCR; the TCRdb copy retains only in-frame clones and omits some. This table has approximately 130,000 clones, roughly four fifths appearing once. Material: PBMCs. All receptors come from a woman between 50 and 59 years old in good health and CMV-seropositive.

The chain recombines TRBV5-1 with TRBJ1-6, with no clear D. There are 14 residues in the CDR3. CDR1 and CDR2 from the germline V gene are SGHRS and YFSETQ. V was cut by 5 bases and J by 6 bases, with 12 bases left in between. The CDR3 spells CASRQAATNSPLHF. The CDR3 coding sequence is TGCGCCAGCAGGCAGGCAGCCACTAATTCACCCCTCCACTTT.

This clone was picked up a small number of times. This sequence joins TRBV15 and TRBJ1-1; tentative D call: TRBD1 (5 bases). V was pared by 0 bases and J by 11 bases, with 13 bases between. The CDR3 spans 13 residues. Germline V CDR1 and CDR2: LNHNV, YYDKDF (reference sequence). CDR3 DNA sequence: TGTGCCACCAGCAGAGAACTTCAGGGATCGGCTTTCTTT. Its translation is CATSRELQGSAFF.

The chain couples TRBV30 to TRBJ1-5; tentatively, D is TRBD1 (6 bases). This CDR3 has 13 amino acids. The V gene lost 5 bases and the J gene lost 8 bases, with 16 bases spanning the gap. The germline V gene encodes CDR1 GTSNPN and CDR2 SVGIG (reference sequence). CDR3 nucleotide sequence: TGTGCCTGGGCTATACAGGGTTTGGAGCCCCAGCATTTT. Protein sequence: CAWAIQGLEPQHF. Drawing the rest from reference TRBV30 and TRBJ1-5, the complete variable domain is SQTIHQWPATLVQPVGSPLSLECTVEGTSNPNLYWYRQAAGRGLQLLFYSVGIGQISSEVPQNLSASRPQDRQFILSSKKLLLSDSGFYLCAWAIQGLEPQHFGDGTRLSIL.

The chain combines TRBV11-3 with TRBJ2-2; 7 positions match TRBD2. Germline V gene data show CDR1 as SGHNT and CDR2 as YENEEA. Trimming cost V 0 bases and J 6 bases; bases outside gene matches: 4. This CDR3 is built from 15 residues. The CDR3 region has the DNA TGTGCCAGCAGCTTAGATGGAGGGAGGGCCGGGGAGCTGTTTTTT. Its protein is CASSLDGGRAGELFF.

The rearrangement joins TRBV6-5 to TRBJ1-5; perhaps TRBD1 as D (5 bases). Germline CDR1 and CDR2: MNHEY and SVGAGI. There are 14 residues in the CDR3. Trimming left V 7 bases short and J 5 bases short, with 15 bases between. CDR3 in amino acids: CASNPGFTDQPQHF. As DNA, the CDR3 is TGTGCCAGCAACCCAGGGTTTACAGATCAGCCCCAGCATTTT.

The genes are TRBV2 and TRBJ2-2, with a weak D call TRBD2 (6 bases). Trimming removed 6 bases from V and 0 bases from J, with 11 bases in between. The CDR3 has 15 residues. Germline CDR1 and CDR2: SNHLY and FYNNEI. The CDR3 DNA sequence: TGTGCCAGCAGCCGCGGGACTTCGAACACCGGGGAGCTGTTTTTT. The encoded protein is CASSRGTSNTGELFF.

The chain combines TRBV6-1 with TRBJ1-2, with D hard to call. This CDR3 is 12 amino acids long. The V gene lost 4 bases and the J gene lost 7 bases, with 10 bases spanning the gap. Germline lookup yields CDR1 MNHNS and CDR2 SASEGT. Here the CDR3 DNA reads TGTGCCAGCAGTGTTGGAGGGTTTGGCTACACCTTC. Encoded protein: CASSVGGFGYTF.

This rearrangement joins TRBV15 to TRBJ2-4, with TRBD2 matching 12 bases. The V segment lost 2 bases and the J segment 7 bases; nucleotides outside the gene matches: 3. Germline CDR1 and CDR2: LNHNV and YYDKDF (reference sequence). The CDR3 totals 15 residues. As DNA, the CDR3 is TGTGCCACCAGCAGATATGGACTAGCGGGGAACATTCAGTACTTC. It yields the protein CATSRYGLAGNIQYF. Complete variable domain (other parts from reference TRBV15 and TRBJ2-4): DAMVIQNPRYQVTQFGKPVTLSCSQTLNHNVMYWYQQKSSQAPKLLFHYYDKDFNNEADTPDNFQSRRPNTSFCFLDIRSPGLGDTAMYLCATSRYGLAGNIQYFGAGTRLSVL.

The gene calls are TRBV2 and TRBJ1-6; no firm D call. The CDR3 consists of 15 residues. Trimming pared 7 bases from V and 0 bases from J, leaving 10 bases between. CDR1 and CDR2 (germline): SNHLY, FYNNEI. The CDR3 sequence: CASTLVHSYNSPLHF. CDR3 DNA: TGTGCCAGCACGCTAGTACACTCCTATAATTCACCCCTCCACTTT.

J is TRBJ2-5 and V is TRBV5-1; weak D call: TRBD2 (7 bases). The germline gives CDR1 SGHRS, CDR2 YFSETQ. The CDR3 runs to 16 residues. The V gene lost 3 bases and the J gene lost 5 bases, with 20 bases spanning the gap. CDR3 nucleotide sequence: TGCGCCAGCAGCTCGGGGGGACACAGGTCGTCGGAGACCCAGTACTTC. It yields the protein CASSSGGHRSSETQYF. The whole variable domain, remainder taken from reference TRBV5-1 and TRBJ2-5, is KAGVTQTPRYLIKTRGQQVTLSCSPISGHRSVSWYQQTPGQGLQFLFEYFSETQRNKGNFPGRFSGRQFSNSRSEMNVSTLELGDSALYLCASSSGGHRSSETQYFGPGTRLLVL.

This clone was seen a handful of times. The chain combines TRBV14 with TRBJ2-2; 8 bases align to TRBD1. This CDR3 has 19 amino acids. V was pared by 5 bases and J by 0 bases, with 14 bases of the junction left unmatched. Germline V gives CDR1 SGHDN, CDR2 FVKESK. CDR3 loop: CASSSRTGTYVSNTGELFF. The CDR3 DNA sequence: TGTGCCAGCAGCTCTCGGACAGGGACGTACGTTTCGAACACCGGGGAGCTGTTTTTT. Full variable domain (remainder filled in from reference TRBV14 and TRBJ2-2): EAGVTQFPSHSVIEKGQTVTLRCDPISGHDNLYWYRRVMGKEIKFLLHFVKESKQDESGMPNNRFLAERTGGTYSTLKVQPAELEDSGVYFCASSSRTGTYVSNTGELFFGEGSRLTVL.

Only one count was recorded for this clone. J is TRBJ1-4 and V is TRBV29-1; D unclear. The CDR3 runs to 12 residues. Per germline, CDR1 SQVTM and CDR2 ANQGSEA. Trimming shortened V by 6 bases and J by 6 bases, and 11 bases separated the two germline ends. CDR3: CSVETRDEKLFF. The CDR3 bases are TGCAGCGTCGAGACTCGCGATGAAAAACTGTTTTTT.

J is TRBJ1-2 and V is TRBV7-9; tentative D call: TRBD1 (6 bases). V lost 2 bases and J 4 bases, leaving 11 bases between the germline ends. Germline loops: CDR1 SEHNR, CDR2 FQNEAQ (reference sequence). The CDR3 is 14 residues long. Written as DNA, the CDR3 is TGTGCCAGCAGCTTAAGGGGGGGCGGCTATGGCTACACCTTC. It encodes CASSLRGGGYGYTF.

In this sample, this clone turned up once. The CDR3 sequence is CASSFGQTGYYGYTF. The CDR3 nucleotides are TGTGCCAGCAGTTTTGGGCAGACAGGTTACTATGGCTACACCTTC. The chain is built from TRBV6-6 and TRBJ1-2; the D gene is possibly TRBD1 (6 bases). Germline loops: CDR1 MNHNY, CDR2 SVGAGI (reference sequence). The V end was cut by 4 bases, the J end by 3 bases, with 15 bases between. There are 15 residues in the CDR3.

The chain carries TRBV7-2 and TRBJ2-5, with unresolved D. The better agreement between TRBJ2-7 and the DNA end casts doubt on the J call. This CDR3 comprises 15 residues. In germline, CDR1 is SGHTA, CDR2 FQGNSA. The CDR3 sequence is CASSHGRVIDYEQYF. For the CDR3, the DNA is TGTGCCAGCAGCCACGGTCGGGTAATTGACTACGAGCAGTACTTC.

The chain carries TRBV28 and TRBJ2-7, with TRBD2 matching over 13 bases. Germline-derived CDR1 and CDR2 are MDHEN and SYDVKM. The V segment lost 4 bases and the J segment 3 bases; nucleotides outside the gene matches: 9. The CDR3 runs 17 residues. The CDR3 loop is CASSSGLAGAFIYEQYF. The CDR3 DNA reads TGTGCCAGCAGTTCTGGACTAGCGGGAGCCTTTATCTACGAGCAGTACTTC.

As regards this clone: Other DNA sequences of this sample code for an identical CDR3. The chain has TRBV5-1 and TRBJ2-7; D perhaps matches TRBD1 (5 bases). The CDR3 totals 15 residues. V was trimmed by 0 bases and J by 0 bases, leaving 10 bases between them. CDR1 and CDR2 (germline): SGHRS, YFSETQ. The CDR3 nucleotides are TGCGCCAGCAGCTTGGGGCAGGGAAGCTCCTACGAGCAGTACTTC. This translates into CASSLGQGSSYEQYF.

This chain uses TRBV19 with TRBJ1-1, with TRBD1 as a possible D gene (5 bases). From germline, CDR1 is LNHDA and CDR2 SQIVND (reference sequence). The CDR3 length is 15 residues. Trimming cost V 7 bases and J 3 bases, with 18 bases left between them. CDR3 nucleotides: TGTGCCAGTAAGTGGGGCAGTGGACACTACACTGAAGCTTTCTTT. It encodes CASKWGSGHYTEAFF.

This clone was seen more than once but under ten times. J is TRBJ2-5 and V is TRBV19; weak D call: TRBD2 (5 bases). Deletions cut 3 bases from V and 4 bases from J, with 12 bases between. CDR1 is LNHDA, CDR2 SQIVND, per germline (reference sequence). This CDR3 is 14 amino acids long. CDR3 DNA sequence: TGTGCCAGTAGTATCCCACAGAGGGCAGAGACCCAGTACTTC. This sequence encodes CASSIPQRAETQYF.

The genes are TRBV2 and TRBJ2-7, with 12 bases that match TRBD1. The germline gives CDR1 SNHLY, CDR2 FYNNEI. The CDR3 runs 15 residues. Trimming removed 6 bases from V and 5 bases from J; junction bases left unmatched: 8. The DNA of the CDR3 is TGTGCCAGCAGCCCCCCGGGACAGGGGGCCGACGAGCAGTACTTC. This translates into CASSPPGQGADEQYF. Drawing the rest from reference TRBV2 and TRBJ2-7, the complete variable domain is EPEVTQTPSHQVTQMGQEVILRCVPISNHLYFYWYRQILGQKVEFLVSFYNNEISEKSEIFDDQFSVERPDGSNFTLKIRSTKLEDSAMYFCASSPPGQGADEQYFGPGTRLTVT.

The rearrangement uses TRBV27 and TRBJ2-2, with 10 bases that match TRBD1. V gave up 5 bases and J gave up 1 base; unmatched junction bases: 4. This CDR3 spans 16 amino acids. Germline V CDR1 and CDR2: MNHEY, SMNVEV (reference sequence). CDR3 sequence reads: CASSVWTGGNTGELFF. The CDR3 DNA reads as TGTGCCAGCAGTGTCTGGACAGGGGGGAACACCGGGGAGCTGTTTTTT.

In its sample, this clone was seen once. The V and J genes are TRBV11-1 and TRBJ2-5, with TRBD2 identical over 9 bases. Germline lookup yields CDR1 SGHAT and CDR2 FQDESV (reference sequence). J was trimmed by 5 bases and V by 8 bases; bases with no gene match: 12. The length of the CDR3 is 15 residues. The CDR3 DNA is TGTGCCAGCTCCCGGCCGGCTAGCGGGGCCGAGACCCAGTACTTC. It translates to CASSRPASGAETQYF.

V is TRBV9 and J is TRBJ2-5; D may be TRBD2 (6 bases). The CDR3 is 13 residues long. Germline assignment: CDR1 SGDLS and CDR2 YYNGEE. Trimming pared 0 bases from V and 4 bases from J, leaving 7 bases between. The CDR3 DNA reads TGTGCCAGCAGCGTAGAAGCGGGAGAGACCCAGTACTTC. It encodes CASSVEAGETQYF.

V and J are TRBV11-2 and TRBJ2-2; a possible D gene is TRBD2 (6 bases). The CDR3 consists of 17 residues. Germline CDR1 is SGHAT and CDR2 is FQNNGV. The germline V and J ends were trimmed by 4 bases and 2 bases, with 17 bases remaining between them. CDR3 sequence (DNA): TGTGCCAGCAGCTCTCGAGTGGGCGGGGAAAACACCGGGGAGCTGTTTTTT. Encoded protein: CASSSRVGGENTGELFF.

The chain recombines TRBV5-1 with TRBJ1-2, with D hard to call. The germline V gene has CDR1 SGHRS and CDR2 YFSETQ. The CDR3 is made up of 13 amino acids. V was trimmed by 4 bases and J by 3 bases, leaving 10 bases between them. CDR3 coding DNA: TGCGCCAGCAGCAGTCGGGGTGACTATGGCTACACCTTC. This translates into CASSSRGDYGYTF. Using reference TRBV5-1 and TRBJ1-2 for the parts outside the CDR3, the full variable domain is KAGVTQTPRYLIKTRGQQVTLSCSPISGHRSVSWYQQTPGQGLQFLFEYFSETQRNKGNFPGRFSGRQFSNSRSEMNVSTLELGDSALYLCASSSRGDYGYTFGSGTRLTVV.

This clone has only one observation. J is TRBJ2-3 and V is TRBV7-3; 14 bases are a match to TRBD2. CDR1 and CDR2 from the germline V gene are SGHTA and FQGTGA. CDR3 length: 16 residues. The junction had 4 bases not matched to a gene; V was cut back by 5 bases and J by 3 bases. The CDR3 spells CASSPRLAGGTDTQYF. In DNA, the CDR3 is TGTGCCAGCAGCCCGAGACTAGCGGGAGGGACAGATACGCAGTATTTT.

The V gene is TRBV13, the J gene TRBJ2-6, with a tentative D call TRBD1 (5 bases). The CDR3 is made up of 21 amino acids. V was shortened by 6 bases and J by 2 bases, with 29 bases between the two germline ends. Germline CDR1 is PRHDT and CDR2 is FYEKMQ (reference sequence). The CDR3: CASSFSPPSQGYRPGANVLTF. As DNA, the CDR3 is TGTGCCAGCAGTTTTAGCCCCCCCTCTCAGGGTTATAGGCCTGGGGCCAACGTCCTGACTTTC.

The chain couples TRBV29-1 to TRBJ2-3, with TRBD1 identical over 11 bases. The CDR3 is made up of 14 amino acids. Germline trimming cut 6 bases from V and 5 bases from J; bases unmatched to any gene: 7. Per the germline V gene, CDR1 is SQVTM and CDR2 is ANQGSEA. This CDR3 is CSVLGDRGVDTQYF. CDR3 sequence (DNA): TGCAGCGTCCTGGGGGACAGGGGGGTAGATACGCAGTATTTT.

V and J are TRBV28 and TRBJ1-1; the D is unclear. The CDR3 is 13 residues long. Germline-derived CDR1 and CDR2 are MDHEN and SYDVKM. V was clipped by 6 bases and J by 0 bases, with 8 bases between them. Here the CDR3 reads CASSPTMNTEAFF. The CDR3 DNA is TGTGCCAGCAGCCCGACAATGAACACTGAAGCTTTCTTT.

This clone was counted a few times. This chain joins TRBV28 and TRBJ1-5; D is uncertain. Looked up from germline, CDR1 is MDHEN and CDR2 is SYDVKM. This CDR3 region has 17 residues. Trimming pared 4 bases from V and 3 bases from J, leaving 19 bases between. The CDR3 spells CASSWATPLRINQPQHF. CDR3 bases: TGTGCCAGCAGTTGGGCAACCCCGCTAAGAATCAATCAGCCCCAGCATTTT. Full variable domain (rest looked up from reference TRBV28 and TRBJ1-5): DVKVTQSSRYLVKRTGEKVFLECVQDMDHENMFWYRQDPGLGLRLIYFSYDVKMKEKGDIPEGYSVSREKKERFSLILESASTNQTSMYLCASSWATPLRINQPQHFGDGTRLSIL.